This T cell receptor beta chain was identified during a study of T-cell reconstitution after alpha-beta-depleted transplantation in children. Points from the study as a whole: From newly produced T cells came most of the T-cell counts and diversity one year after transplant. Several hundred rapidly expanded clones from non-depleted graft cells reportedly supplied alpha-beta T cells about two months post-transplant.

The TCRbeta library incorporated unique molecular identifiers. TCRdb recomputed calls from the PCR reads with MiXCR, one row per CDR3 protein. In the table there are around 580,000 distinct CDR3 sequences, about a quarter of which are singletons. Germline CDR1 is SGHDT and CDR2 is YYEEEE. This CDR3 region has 18 residues. The V segment lost 3 bases and the J segment 3 bases; nucleotides outside the gene matches: 11. As for this clonotype: What it binds is not known.

The starting material was PBMCs, obtained before TCRalphabeta/CD19-depleted stem cell transplant. This clonotype was sampled from a boy in the first two years of life with Wiskott-Aldrich syndrome, due to receive a stem cell transplant. The chain combines TRBV5-6 with TRBJ2-6, with 8 bases aligning to TRBD1. The CDR3 nucleotides read TGTGCCAGCAGCTGGGTCCAGACAGGGGCCTATGGGGCCAACGTCCTGACTTTC. Protein product: CASSWVQTGAYGANVLTF.